This T cell receptor beta chain came from a study of beta chain features in type 1 diabetes. Expressed TCRB transcripts were sequenced because the isolated RNA had all been reverse transcribed beforehand. The method was immunoSEQ multiplex PCR; TCRdb's version includes in-frame clones alone and lacks a portion of them. The sample includes 350,000 to 450,000 clones, approximately 15% of them seen just once. Germline CDR1 and CDR2: MNHEY and SVGAGI. V was cut by 6 bases and J by 8 bases, with 19 bases left in between. The CDR3 is 15 amino acids. Comment on this clone: The antigen is unknown.

The study, taken as a whole, reports: All four CD4+ subsets of Type 1 diabetes patients contained TCRB CDR3s that were moderately but significantly shorter.

This sequence was found in a man aged 25 to 40 in good health. The source material was naive CD4+ T cells from blood. The genes are TRBV6-5 and TRBJ1-4, with D tentatively TRBD1 (5 bases). The CDR3 spells CASSPLGGVDEKLFF. CDR3 bases: TGTGCCAGCAGCCCCTTGGGGGGTGTGGACGAAAAACTGTTTTTT.